This T cell receptor (beta chain) was profiled in a study of cytomegalovirus exposure and HLA in healthy donors. Germline V lookup: CDR1 ENHRY, CDR2 SYGVKD. The length of the CDR3 is 14 residues. V shed 3 bases, J shed 4 bases, and the junction held 4 bases outside the gene matches. TCRdb keeps only in-frame clones here, not all; method: immunoSEQ multiplex PCR. The sample holds about 140,000 clones; about four fifths are singletons and the top ten take about 1.5%. This sequence originates from a woman in her 30s in good health and CMV-seronegative. The chain combines TRBV10-3 with TRBJ2-3; TRBD2 matches 7 bases. Material: PBMCs. The CDR3 sequence is CAISDPSGPDTQYF. Written as DNA, the CDR3 is TGTGCCATCAGTGACCCTAGCGGTCCAGATACGCAGTATTTT.